The 30 T cell receptor beta chains below come from one sample, sequenced in a study of T cell responses to AZD1222 COVID-19 vaccine. Profiled with immunoSEQ multiplex PCR; TCRdb holds only in-frame clones, not every one. The profile shows about 130,000 clones, around 85% of them singletons. Material: peripheral blood, obtained 28 days after the second AZD1222 dose. These TCRs come from an adult who received the AZD1222 COVID-19 vaccine.

This rearrangement joins TRBV5-1 to TRBJ1-3; D might be TRBD1 (5 bases). The ends were cut back, 4 bases at V and 0 bases at J, with 20 bases in the middle. CDR1 and CDR2 from the germline V gene are SGHRS and YFSETQ. The CDR3 totals 18 residues. CDR3 protein: CASSPQKQVLSSGNTIYF. In DNA, the CDR3 is TGCGCCAGCAGCCCTCAAAAACAGGTTCTGAGCTCTGGAAACACCATATATTTT.

The rearrangement joins TRBV29-1 to TRBJ2-2; D possibly corresponds to TRBD1 (5 bases). CDR1 is SQVTM, CDR2 ANQGSEA, per germline. CDR3 length: 15 residues. The V gene lost 0 bases and the J gene lost 7 bases, with 15 bases spanning the gap. The CDR3 loop is CSVEEGVTGHGELFF. The CDR3 region has the DNA TGCAGCGTTGAAGAAGGGGTTACAGGTCACGGGGAGCTGTTTTTT.

The chain recombines TRBV11-2 with TRBJ2-3, with TRBD1 matching 11 bases. V gave up 3 bases and J gave up 5 bases; unmatched junction bases: 10. Germline values: CDR1 SGHAT, CDR2 FQNNGV. This CDR3 is 17 amino acids long. CDR3: CASSLGGGQGARDTQYF. The CDR3 bases are TGTGCCAGCAGCTTGGGCGGTGGACAGGGGGCCAGAGATACGCAGTATTTT.

This clone was seen just once. V usage is TRBV6-5 and J usage is TRBJ1-5, with D possibly matching TRBD1 (6 bases). V lost 4 bases and J lost 3, with 13 bases in between. The V gene's germline CDR1 is MNHEY and CDR2 SVGAGI. CDR3 size: 15 residues. CDR3 sequence: CASSSQGLNNQPQHF. The CDR3, as DNA: TGTGCCAGCAGTTCACAGGGACTGAACAATCAGCCCCAGCATTTT.

This clone has just one count. The V gene is TRBV19, the J gene TRBJ1-1; D is undetermined. Germline V gene lookup returns CDR1 LNHDA and CDR2 SQIVND (reference sequence). V was pared by 2 bases and J by 1 base, with 8 bases between. CDR3 length: 14 residues. The CDR3 region is CASSITGRNTEAFF. The CDR3 bases are TGTGCCAGTAGTATAACCGGACGGAACACTGAAGCTTTCTTT.

The gene calls are TRBV24-1 and TRBJ2-3; no reliable D call. From germline, CDR1 is KGHDR and CDR2 SFDVKD. Trimming shortened V by 6 bases and J by 4 bases, and 4 bases separated the two germline ends. This CDR3 comprises 11 residues. The CDR3 sequence: CATSWADTQYF. CDR3 in DNA: TGTGCCACCAGTTGGGCAGATACGCAGTATTTT.

This clone was counted a single time. The chain links TRBV5-1 to TRBJ1-2; 7 bases fit TRBD1. Germline CDR1 SGHRS, CDR2 YFSETQ. The CDR3 sequence is 14 residues long. V dropped 2 bases and J dropped 8; count of bases not matched to a gene: 9. CDR3 coding DNA: TGCGCCAGCAGCTTTGAGGGGGCGAGGCGAGGCTACACCTTC. Translation: CASSFEGARRGYTF.

In its sample, this clone was seen once. V usage is TRBV7-2 and J usage is TRBJ1-3, with D tentatively TRBD1 (5 bases). There are 15 residues in the CDR3. Germline V gene data show CDR1 as SGHTA and CDR2 as FQGNSA. V lost 5 bases to trimming and J lost 1 base, with 12 bases between them. CDR3 sequence reads: CASSGDSSSGNTIYF. CDR3 DNA sequence: TGTGCCAGCAGCGGAGACAGTTCTTCTGGAAACACCATATATTTT.

This clone has a single count. J is TRBJ2-5 and V is TRBV7-3; the D is unclear. The CDR3 covers 14 residues. Trimming removed 1 base at V and 2 bases at J, with 8 bases between. Germline V gives CDR1 SGHTA, CDR2 FQGTGA. The CDR3 loop is CASSLSQEQETQYF. CDR3 DNA: TGTGCCAGCAGCTTAAGCCAGGAACAAGAGACCCAGTACTTC.

Only one count was recorded for this clone. The gene calls are TRBV11-2 and TRBJ2-5; D might be TRBD2 (6 bases). The germline V and J ends were trimmed by 5 bases and 5 bases, with 27 bases remaining between them. Germline V gene data show CDR1 as SGHAT and CDR2 as FQNNGV. This CDR3 region has 18 residues. The CDR3 is CASSQHSPGEWLQETQYF. CDR3 in DNA: TGTGCCAGCAGCCAACATTCCCCGGGGGAATGGCTCCAGGAGACCCAGTACTTC.

The chain employs TRBV9 and TRBJ2-7; TRBD1 aligns across 9 bases. J lost 2 bases, V lost 0 bases, and 3 bases had no gene match. Germline CDR1 and CDR2: SGDLS and YYNGEE. This CDR3 is built from 15 residues. CDR3 loop: CASSVDGDRAYEQYF. The CDR3 DNA follows: TGTGCCAGCAGCGTAGATGGGGACAGGGCCTACGAGCAGTACTTC.

The chain employs TRBV7-9 and TRBJ1-1, with D possibly being TRBD1 (5 bases). Germline V gene sequence: CDR1 SEHNR, CDR2 FQNEAQ (reference sequence). The CDR3 is 17 residues long. Trimming took 1 base from V and 3 from J, leaving 18 bases between them. The CDR3 protein is CASSLVPGRARDTEAFF. CDR3 DNA sequence: TGTGCCAGCAGCTTAGTGCCCGGGCGGGCCAGGGACACTGAAGCTTTCTTT.

V gene TRBV25-1 combines with J gene TRBJ2-7; D not resolved. The CDR3 covers 12 residues. V was pared by 0 bases and J by 7 bases, with 7 bases between. Germline-derived CDR1 and CDR2 are MGHDK and SYGVNS. For the CDR3, the DNA is TGTGCCAGCAGTGAATATGGTCCGGAGCAGTACTTC. Amino acids: CASSEYGPEQYF.

The genes are TRBV6-5 and TRBJ1-2; 11 nucleotides match TRBD1. The CDR3 has 15 residues. The J segment lost 3 bases and the V segment lost 7 bases, leaving 7 bases of the junction unmatched. The germline V gene encodes CDR1 MNHEY and CDR2 SVGAGI. Written as DNA, the CDR3 is TGTGCCAGCACCAGGGGGGACAGGGGGGACTATGGCTACACCTTC. Its protein is CASTRGDRGDYGYTF.

This clone has just a few counts. CDR3 in amino acids: CANRRGTGELFF. The CDR3, as DNA: TGTGCCAACCGGCGGGGCACCGGGGAGCTGTTTTTT. The chain links TRBV7-9 to TRBJ2-2; D perhaps matches TRBD2 (6 bases). Germline V gives CDR1 SEHNR, CDR2 FQNEAQ (reference sequence). The V gene lost 10 bases and the J gene lost 4 bases, with 10 bases spanning the gap. The CDR3 has 12 residues.

The gene calls are TRBV12-3 or TRBV12-4 and TRBJ2-7; D unclear. V shed 5 bases and J shed 0 bases, with 5 bases lying between them. This CDR3 is built from 12 residues. This chain's CDR3 is CASSVSSYEQYF. CDR3 nucleotides: TGTGCCAGCAGTGTATCCTCCTACGAGCAGTACTTC.

The chain joins TRBV6-5 to TRBJ1-6, with D tentatively TRBD1 (6 bases). The V gene lost 8 bases and the J gene lost 0 bases, with 11 bases spanning the gap. Germline values: CDR1 MNHEY, CDR2 SVGAGI. The CDR3 is made up of 15 amino acids. CDR3 sequence (DNA): TGTGCCAGCTTGGACAGCCTCTCCTATAATTCACCCCTCCACTTT. The encoded protein is CASLDSLSYNSPLHF.

The chain combines TRBV4-2 with TRBJ2-6; TRBD1 matches 8 bases. The CDR3 runs to 18 residues. Germline V lookup: CDR1 LGHNA, CDR2 YNFKEQ. The V gene end was trimmed by 3 bases and the J gene end by 0 bases; junction bases not matched to a gene: 7. CDR3 in amino acids: CASSQPGTGNSGANVLTF. The CDR3 nucleotides are TGTGCCAGCAGCCAGCCCGGGACAGGAAACTCTGGGGCCAACGTCCTGACTTTC.

The gene calls are TRBV19 and TRBJ1-5; 7 positions agree with TRBD1. The V and J ends lost 4 bases and 0 bases, in that order; junction bases with no gene match: 15. The CDR3 has 19 residues. From germline, CDR1 is LNHDA and CDR2 SQIVND (reference sequence). For the CDR3, the DNA is TGTGCCAGTAGTACCCCACGACAGGGTGGAAGTTATAGCAATCAGCCCCAGCATTTT. Amino acids: CASSTPRQGGSYSNQPQHF. Using reference TRBV19 and TRBJ1-5 for the parts outside the CDR3, the full variable domain is DGGITQSPKYLFRKEGQNVTLSCEQNLNHDAMYWYRQDPGQGLRLIYYSQIVNDFQKGDIAEGYSVSREKKESFPLTVTSAQKNPTAFYLCASSTPRQGGSYSNQPQHFGDGTRLSIL.

V is TRBV24-1 and J is TRBJ1-5, with TRBD1 matching over 11 bases. Germline-derived CDR1 and CDR2 are KGHDR and SFDVKD. Germline trimming cut 5 bases from V and 4 bases from J; bases unmatched to any gene: 9. The CDR3 runs to 17 residues. DNA of the CDR3: TGTGCCACCAGTGCCGGAGGACAGGGGGCGTTAAATCAGCCCCAGCATTTT. It specifies CATSAGGQGALNQPQHF.

The V call is TRBV19, the J call TRBJ2-7; TRBD1 aligns across 10 bases. The CDR3 is made up of 13 amino acids. Trimming took 6 bases from V and 5 from J; bases not matched to a gene: 4. In germline, CDR1 is LNHDA, CDR2 SQIVND (reference sequence). The CDR3 DNA reads as TGTGCCAGTAGAGGGACAGGGGTCCACGAGCAGTACTTC. As protein: CASRGTGVHEQYF.

This chain connects TRBV27 to TRBJ2-3; D remains ambiguous. The V end lost 3 bases, the J end lost 3 bases, and 7 bases lay between the germline ends. This CDR3 spans 13 amino acids. Germline V gives CDR1 MNHEY, CDR2 SMNVEV (reference sequence). CDR3 DNA: TGTGCCAGCAGTTTGCCGAATACAGATACGCAGTATTTT. Its translation is CASSLPNTDTQYF.

The chain couples TRBV5-1 to TRBJ1-1; no definite D call. Germline assignment: CDR1 SGHRS and CDR2 YFSETQ. Trimming left V 0 bases short and J 4 bases short, with 10 bases between. This CDR3 has 14 residues. CDR3 region: CASSLGRVVTEAFF. The CDR3, as DNA: TGCGCCAGCAGCTTGGGTCGGGTTGTCACTGAAGCTTTCTTT.

The rearrangement links TRBV5-6 to TRBJ2-7, with D tentatively TRBD2 (5 bases). The CDR3 contains 13 residues. From germline, CDR1 is SGHDT and CDR2 YYEEEE. Trimming pared 5 bases from V and 7 bases from J, leaving 16 bases between. In DNA, the CDR3 is TGTGCCAGCAGATTCCTAGGCACGGGAGAGCAGTACTTC. Residues: CASRFLGTGEQYF.

The V and J genes are TRBV3-1 (or the pseudogene TRBV3-2) and TRBJ1-1; D gene unclear. V was trimmed by 1 base and J by 1 base, leaving 10 bases between them. The CDR3 runs to 15 residues. Germline assignment: CDR1 LGHDT and CDR2 YNNKEL (reference sequence). The CDR3 spells CASSQGSATNTEAFF. CDR3 in DNA: TGTGCCAGCAGCCAAGGATCAGCGACGAACACTGAAGCTTTCTTT.

The rearrangement joins TRBV24-1 to TRBJ2-7, with 9 bases aligning to TRBD1. The CDR3 sequence is 17 residues long. Germline V gene sequence: CDR1 KGHDR, CDR2 SFDVKD. V lost 4 bases, J lost 4 bases, and 13 bases stayed unmatched. The CDR3 DNA follows: TGTGCCACCAGTGACCCCCTTGACCAGACAGGGGGGTACGAGCAGTACTTC. Its translation is CATSDPLDQTGGYEQYF.

The V call is TRBV6-5, the J call TRBJ1-5; TRBD1 agrees at 9 bases. The germline gives CDR1 MNHEY, CDR2 SVGAGI. The CDR3 extends over 14 amino acids. With V trimmed by 5 bases and J by 5 bases, 4 bases remained unmatched. CDR3 protein: CASSTGGGYQPQHF. The CDR3 DNA reads TGTGCCAGCAGTACAGGGGGCGGTTATCAGCCCCAGCATTTT.

The chain is built from TRBV19 and TRBJ1-5, with 7 bases identical to TRBD1. Germline V lookup: CDR1 LNHDA, CDR2 SQIVND (reference sequence). This CDR3 is 15 amino acids long. Trimming at V came to 7 bases and at J to 0 bases, leaving 6 bases not matched to a gene. This chain's CDR3 is CASKQGFDSNQPQHF. Written as DNA, the CDR3 is TGTGCCAGTAAACAGGGGTTTGATAGCAATCAGCCCCAGCATTTT.

The chain joins TRBV6-1 to TRBJ1-1; no reliable D call. With 2 bases removed from V and 8 bases from J, the gap between germline ends came to 18 bases. The CDR3 contains 15 residues. Germline assignment: CDR1 MNHNS and CDR2 SASEGT. The CDR3 region has the DNA TGTGCCAGCAGTGAACCGTCGGACTCTACGGGGGAAGCTTTCTTT. This gives the protein CASSEPSDSTGEAFF.

V usage is TRBV5-1 and J usage is TRBJ2-7, with D maybe TRBD2 (6 bases). The CDR3 has 17 amino acids. V lost 1 base and J 2 bases, leaving 19 bases between the germline ends. From germline, CDR1 is SGHRS and CDR2 YFSETQ. This CDR3 is CASSLRVGDSRTYEQYF. The CDR3 bases are TGCGCCAGCAGCTTGCGGGTTGGGGACTCCAGGACCTACGAGCAGTACTTC.